The TCR beta chain under discussion was sequenced for a study of CD4+ T cells in melanoma. Whole-study findings and limits: Neoantigen-specific CD4+ T cells in melanoma reportedly had diverse differentiation states.

TCRdb's table, derived via immunoSEQ multiplex PCR, lists solely in-frame clones and lacks some. The profile covers roughly 110,000 clones, with roughly 90% appearing a single time and 3% to 4% taken by the ten largest. A remark on this clone: Antigen specificity is unknown.

Germline loops: CDR1 SGHTA, CDR2 FQGNSA. J was trimmed by 4 bases and V by 1 base; bases with no gene match: 4. CDR3 length: 15 amino acids. This TCR was sampled from a human donor with melanoma. Sequencing input: peripheral blood. The chain uses TRBV7-2 and TRBJ2-3; 8 nucleotides agree with TRBD2. The chain's CDR3 is CASSLGTSFSDTQYF. CDR3 DNA sequence: TGTGCCAGCAGCTTAGGGACTAGCTTCTCAGATACGCAGTATTTT.